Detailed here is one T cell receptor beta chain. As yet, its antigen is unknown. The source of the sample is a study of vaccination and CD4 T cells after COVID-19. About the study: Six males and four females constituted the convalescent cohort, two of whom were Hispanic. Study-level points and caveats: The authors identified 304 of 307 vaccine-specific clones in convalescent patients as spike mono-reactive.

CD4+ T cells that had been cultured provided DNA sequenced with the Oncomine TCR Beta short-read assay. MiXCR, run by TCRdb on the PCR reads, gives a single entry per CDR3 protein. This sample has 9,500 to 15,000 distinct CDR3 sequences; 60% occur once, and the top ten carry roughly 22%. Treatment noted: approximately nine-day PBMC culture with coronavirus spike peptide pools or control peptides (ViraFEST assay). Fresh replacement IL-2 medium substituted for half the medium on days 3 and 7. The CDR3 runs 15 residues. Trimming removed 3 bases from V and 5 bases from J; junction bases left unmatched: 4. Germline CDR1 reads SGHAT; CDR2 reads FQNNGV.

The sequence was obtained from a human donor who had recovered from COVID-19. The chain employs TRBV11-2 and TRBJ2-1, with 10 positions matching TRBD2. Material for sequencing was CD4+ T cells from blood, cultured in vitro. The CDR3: CASSFQGLADNEQFF. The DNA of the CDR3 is TGTGCCAGCAGCTTCCAAGGACTAGCGGACAATGAGCAGTTCTTC.